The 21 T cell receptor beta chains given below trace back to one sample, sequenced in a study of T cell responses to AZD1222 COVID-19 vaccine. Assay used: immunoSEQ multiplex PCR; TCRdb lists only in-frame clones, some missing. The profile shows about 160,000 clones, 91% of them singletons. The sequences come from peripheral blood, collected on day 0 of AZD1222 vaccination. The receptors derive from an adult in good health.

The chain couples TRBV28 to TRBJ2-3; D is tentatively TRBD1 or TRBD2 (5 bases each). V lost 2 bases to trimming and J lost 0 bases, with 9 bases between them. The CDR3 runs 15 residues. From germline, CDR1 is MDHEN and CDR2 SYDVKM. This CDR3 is CASSLIGDSTDTQYF. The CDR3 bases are TGTGCCAGCAGTTTAATTGGGGACAGCACAGATACGCAGTATTTT.

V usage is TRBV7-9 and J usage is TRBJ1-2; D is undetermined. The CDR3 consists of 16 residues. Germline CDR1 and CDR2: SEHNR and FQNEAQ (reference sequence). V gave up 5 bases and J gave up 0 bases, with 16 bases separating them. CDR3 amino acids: CASSDPRVTPNYGYTF. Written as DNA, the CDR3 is TGTGCCAGCAGCGACCCCCGAGTAACGCCTAACTATGGCTACACCTTC.

CDR3 DNA: TGTGCCAGCAGTGTTTCAGGGGGGACAATCTACGAGCAGTACTTC. The encoded protein is CASSVSGGTIYEQYF. The chain recombines TRBV25-1 with TRBJ2-7; tentatively, D is TRBD1 (7 bases). V was pared by 4 bases and J by 3 bases, with 16 bases between. The CDR3 runs to 15 residues. CDR1 and CDR2 (germline): MGHDK, SYGVNS.

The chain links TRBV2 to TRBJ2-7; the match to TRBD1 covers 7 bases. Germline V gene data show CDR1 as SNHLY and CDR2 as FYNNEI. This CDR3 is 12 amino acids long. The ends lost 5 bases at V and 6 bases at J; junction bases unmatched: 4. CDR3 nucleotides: TGTGCCAGCAGTCTGACAGGGAGCGAGCAGTACTTC. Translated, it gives CASSLTGSEQYF.

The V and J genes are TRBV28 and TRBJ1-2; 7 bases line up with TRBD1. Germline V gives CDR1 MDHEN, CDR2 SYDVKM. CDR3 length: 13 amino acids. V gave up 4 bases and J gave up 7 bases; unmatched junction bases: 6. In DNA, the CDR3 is TGTGCCAGCAGTTCTGCCGGGACAGCTGGCTACACCTTC. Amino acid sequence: CASSSAGTAGYTF.

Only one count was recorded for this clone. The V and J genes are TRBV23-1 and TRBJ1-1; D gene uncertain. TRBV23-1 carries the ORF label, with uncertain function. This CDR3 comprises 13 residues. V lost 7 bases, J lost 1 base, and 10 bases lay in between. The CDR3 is CASTKGWNTEAFF. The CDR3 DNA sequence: TGCGCCAGCACAAAAGGGTGGAACACTGAAGCTTTCTTT.

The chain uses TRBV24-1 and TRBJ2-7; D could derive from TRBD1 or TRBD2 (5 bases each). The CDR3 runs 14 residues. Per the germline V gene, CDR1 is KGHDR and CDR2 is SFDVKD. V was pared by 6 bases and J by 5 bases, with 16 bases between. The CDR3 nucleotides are TGTGCCACCAGTTCGCGCGAGGGGCTCCACGAGCAGTACTTC. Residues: CATSSREGLHEQYF.

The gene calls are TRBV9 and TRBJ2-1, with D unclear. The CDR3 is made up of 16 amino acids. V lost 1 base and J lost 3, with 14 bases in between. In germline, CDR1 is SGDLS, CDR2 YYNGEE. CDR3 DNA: TGTGCCAGCAGCGTATGGCAAGTCAGCTTCTACAATGAGCAGTTCTTC. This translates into CASSVWQVSFYNEQFF. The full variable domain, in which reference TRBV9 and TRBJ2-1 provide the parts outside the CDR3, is DSGVTQTPKHLITATGQRVTLRCSPRSGDLSVYWYQQSLDQGLQFLIQYYNGEERAKGNILERFSAQQFPDLHSELNLSSLELGDSALYFCASSVWQVSFYNEQFFGPGTRLTVL.

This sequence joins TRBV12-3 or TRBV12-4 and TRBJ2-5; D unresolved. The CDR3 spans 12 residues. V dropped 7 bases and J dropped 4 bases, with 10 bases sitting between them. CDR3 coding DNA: TGTGCCAGCACCGAACATGGAGAGACCCAGTACTTC. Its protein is CASTEHGETQYF.

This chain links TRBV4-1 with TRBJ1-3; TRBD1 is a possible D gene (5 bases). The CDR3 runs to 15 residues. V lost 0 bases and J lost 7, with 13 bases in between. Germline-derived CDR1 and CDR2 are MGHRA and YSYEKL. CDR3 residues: CASSQDGSGKNTIYF. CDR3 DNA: TGCGCCAGCAGCCAAGATGGGTCAGGGAAGAACACCATATATTTT.

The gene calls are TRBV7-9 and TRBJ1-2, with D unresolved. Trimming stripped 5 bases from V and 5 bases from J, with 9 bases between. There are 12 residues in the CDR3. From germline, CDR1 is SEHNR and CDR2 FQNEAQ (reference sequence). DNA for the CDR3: TGTGCCAGCAGCCAGGACGGATATGGCTACACCTTC. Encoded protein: CASSQDGYGYTF.

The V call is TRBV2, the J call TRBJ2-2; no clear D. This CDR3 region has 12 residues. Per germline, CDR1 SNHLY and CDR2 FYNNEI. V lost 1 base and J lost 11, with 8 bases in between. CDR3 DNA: TGTGCCAGCAGTGAAGGACTCGGAGAGCTGTTTTTT. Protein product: CASSEGLGELFF.

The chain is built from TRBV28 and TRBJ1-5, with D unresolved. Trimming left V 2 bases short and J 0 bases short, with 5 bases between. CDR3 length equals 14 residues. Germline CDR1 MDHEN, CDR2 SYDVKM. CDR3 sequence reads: CASSLRPSNQPQHF. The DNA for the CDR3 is TGTGCCAGCAGTTTAAGGCCTAGCAATCAGCCCCAGCATTTT.

CDR3 sequence: CASRSTALSGNTIYF. The CDR3 DNA sequence: TGTGCCAGCAGATCCACAGCCCTCTCTGGAAACACCATATATTTT. The V gene is TRBV7-9, the J gene TRBJ1-3, with D unclear. V dropped 6 bases and J dropped 0 bases, with 12 bases sitting between them. Germline lookup yields CDR1 SEHNR and CDR2 FQNEAQ (reference sequence). This CDR3 has 15 amino acids.

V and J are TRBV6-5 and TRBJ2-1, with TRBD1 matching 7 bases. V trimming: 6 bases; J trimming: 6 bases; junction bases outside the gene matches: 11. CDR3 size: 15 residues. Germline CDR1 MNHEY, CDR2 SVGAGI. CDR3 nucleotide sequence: TGTGCCAGCAGCCTCAACAGGGGAAAGTTCAATGAGCAGTTCTTC. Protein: CASSLNRGKFNEQFF.

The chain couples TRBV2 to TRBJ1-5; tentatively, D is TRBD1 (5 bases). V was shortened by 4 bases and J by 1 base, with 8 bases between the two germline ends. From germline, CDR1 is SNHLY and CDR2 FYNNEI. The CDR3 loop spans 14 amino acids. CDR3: CASSVQGSNQPQHF. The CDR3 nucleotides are TGTGCCAGCAGTGTCCAGGGAAGCAATCAGCCCCAGCATTTT.

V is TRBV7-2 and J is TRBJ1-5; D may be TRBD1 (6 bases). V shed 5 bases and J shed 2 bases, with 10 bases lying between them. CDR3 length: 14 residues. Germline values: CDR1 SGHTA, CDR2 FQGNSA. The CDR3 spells CASSGRQGNQPQHF. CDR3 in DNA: TGTGCCAGCAGCGGAAGACAGGGCAATCAGCCCCAGCATTTT.

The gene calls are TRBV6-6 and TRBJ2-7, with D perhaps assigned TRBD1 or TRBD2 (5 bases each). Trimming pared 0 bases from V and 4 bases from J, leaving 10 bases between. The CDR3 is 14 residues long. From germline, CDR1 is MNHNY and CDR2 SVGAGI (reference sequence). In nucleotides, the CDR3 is TGTGCCAGCAGTTACTCGGGGGAACCTTACGAGCAGTACTTC. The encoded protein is CASSYSGEPYEQYF.

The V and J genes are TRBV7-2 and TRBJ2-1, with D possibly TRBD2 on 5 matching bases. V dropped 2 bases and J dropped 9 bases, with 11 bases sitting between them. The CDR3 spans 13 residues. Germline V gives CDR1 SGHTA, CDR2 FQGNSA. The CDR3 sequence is CASSLISGVEQFF. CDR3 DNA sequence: TGTGCCAGCAGCTTAATCTCCGGGGTTGAGCAGTTCTTC. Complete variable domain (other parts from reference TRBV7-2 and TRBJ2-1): GAGVSQSPSNKVTEKGKDVELRCDPISGHTALYWYRQSLGQGLEFLIYFQGNSAPDKSGLPSDRFSAERTGGSVSTLTIQRTQQEDSAVYLCASSLISGVEQFFGPGTRLTVL.

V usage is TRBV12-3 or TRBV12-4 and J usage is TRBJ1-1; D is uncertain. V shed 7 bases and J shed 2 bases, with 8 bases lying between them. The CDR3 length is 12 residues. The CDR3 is CASTYSNTEAFF. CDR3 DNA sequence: TGTGCCAGCACCTACAGCAACACTGAAGCTTTCTTT.

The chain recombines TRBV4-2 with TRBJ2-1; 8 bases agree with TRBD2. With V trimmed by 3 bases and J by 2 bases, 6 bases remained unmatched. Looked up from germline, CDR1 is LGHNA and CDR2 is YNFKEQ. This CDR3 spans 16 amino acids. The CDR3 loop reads CASSHELAAPYNEQFF. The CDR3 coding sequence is TGTGCCAGCAGCCATGAACTAGCGGCTCCCTACAATGAGCAGTTCTTC.